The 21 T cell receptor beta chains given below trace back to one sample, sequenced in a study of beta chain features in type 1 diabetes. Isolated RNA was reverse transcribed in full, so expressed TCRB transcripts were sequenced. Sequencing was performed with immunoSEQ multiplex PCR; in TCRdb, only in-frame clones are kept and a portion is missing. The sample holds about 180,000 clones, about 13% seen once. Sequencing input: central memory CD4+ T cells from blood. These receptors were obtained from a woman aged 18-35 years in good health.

CDR3 in amino acids: CASSRLAGAYNEQFF. In DNA, the CDR3 is TGTGCCAGCAGCCGGTTGGCGGGAGCCTACAATGAGCAGTTCTTC. This chain joins TRBV2 and TRBJ2-1; 7 positions match TRBD2. CDR1 SNHLY and CDR2 FYNNEI come from the germline V gene. Trimming removed 6 bases from V and 2 bases from J; junction bases left unmatched: 7. This CDR3 contains 15 residues.

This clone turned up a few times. DNA for the CDR3: TGTGCCAGCAGCGTAGGGGACACTCTGAAGGGGAAACTGTTTTTT. Protein sequence: CASSVGDTLKGKLFF. The chain carries TRBV9 and TRBJ1-4; D perhaps matches TRBD1 (6 bases). Trimming cost V 0 bases and J 11 bases, with 17 bases left between them. Germline V gives CDR1 SGDLS, CDR2 YYNGEE. This CDR3 has 15 residues.

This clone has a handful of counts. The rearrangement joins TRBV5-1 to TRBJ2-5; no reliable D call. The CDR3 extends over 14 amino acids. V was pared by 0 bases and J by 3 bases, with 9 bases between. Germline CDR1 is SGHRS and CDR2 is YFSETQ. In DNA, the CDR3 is TGCGCCAGCAGCTTGGCGCTACGGGAAGAGACCCAGTACTTC. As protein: CASSLALREETQYF.

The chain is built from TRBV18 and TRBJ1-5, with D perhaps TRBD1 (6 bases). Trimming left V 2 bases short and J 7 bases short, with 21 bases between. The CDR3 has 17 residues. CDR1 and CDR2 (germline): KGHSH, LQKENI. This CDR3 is CASSPFDTGGGGQPQHF. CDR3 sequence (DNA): TGTGCCAGCTCACCATTCGACACGGGGGGCGGAGGGCAGCCCCAGCATTTT.

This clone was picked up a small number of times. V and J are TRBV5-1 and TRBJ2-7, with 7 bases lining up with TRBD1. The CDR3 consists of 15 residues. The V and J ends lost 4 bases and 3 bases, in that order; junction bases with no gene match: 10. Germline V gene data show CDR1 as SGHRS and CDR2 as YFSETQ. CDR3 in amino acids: CASSPAPGQNYEQYF. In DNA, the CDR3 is TGCGCCAGCAGCCCGGCCCCGGGACAGAACTACGAGCAGTACTTC.

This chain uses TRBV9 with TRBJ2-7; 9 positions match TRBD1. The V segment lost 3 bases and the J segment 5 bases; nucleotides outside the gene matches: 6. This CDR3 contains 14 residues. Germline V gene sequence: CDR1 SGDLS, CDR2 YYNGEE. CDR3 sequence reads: CASSGGQGNNEQYF. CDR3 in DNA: TGTGCCAGCAGCGGAGGACAGGGGAATAACGAGCAGTACTTC.

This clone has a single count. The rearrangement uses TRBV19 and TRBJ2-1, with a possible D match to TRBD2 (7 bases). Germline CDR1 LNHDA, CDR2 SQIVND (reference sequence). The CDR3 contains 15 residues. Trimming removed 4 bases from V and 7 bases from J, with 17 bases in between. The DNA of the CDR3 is TGTGCCAGTAGTAATCAACGGGGGAGGGGGAATGAGCAGTTCTTC. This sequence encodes CASSNQRGRGNEQFF.

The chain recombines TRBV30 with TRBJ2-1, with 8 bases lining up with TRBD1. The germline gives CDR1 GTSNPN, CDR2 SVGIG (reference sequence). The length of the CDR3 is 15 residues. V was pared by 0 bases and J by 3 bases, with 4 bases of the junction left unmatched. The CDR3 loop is CAWSVPRGLYNEQFF. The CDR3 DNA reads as TGTGCCTGGAGTGTACCCAGGGGGCTCTACAATGAGCAGTTCTTC. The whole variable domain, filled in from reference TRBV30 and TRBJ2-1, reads SQTIHQWPATLVQPVGSPLSLECTVEGTSNPNLYWYRQAAGRGLQLLFYSVGIGQISSEVPQNLSASRPQDRQFILSSKKLLLSDSGFYLCAWSVPRGLYNEQFFGPGTRLTVL.

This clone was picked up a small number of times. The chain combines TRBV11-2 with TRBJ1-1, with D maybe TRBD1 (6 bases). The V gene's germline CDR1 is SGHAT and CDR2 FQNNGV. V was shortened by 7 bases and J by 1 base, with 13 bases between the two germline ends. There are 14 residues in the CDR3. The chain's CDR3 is CASKRGRGNTEAFF. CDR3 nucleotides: TGTGCCAGCAAGCGGGGGCGGGGGAACACTGAAGCTTTCTTT.

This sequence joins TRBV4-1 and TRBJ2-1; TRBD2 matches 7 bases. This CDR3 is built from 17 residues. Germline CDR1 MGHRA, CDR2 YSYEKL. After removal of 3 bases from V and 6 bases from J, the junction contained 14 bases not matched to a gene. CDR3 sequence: CASSQGRSGGGGNEQFF. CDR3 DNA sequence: TGCGCCAGCAGCCAGGGCAGATCTGGCGGGGGTGGCAATGAGCAGTTCTTC.

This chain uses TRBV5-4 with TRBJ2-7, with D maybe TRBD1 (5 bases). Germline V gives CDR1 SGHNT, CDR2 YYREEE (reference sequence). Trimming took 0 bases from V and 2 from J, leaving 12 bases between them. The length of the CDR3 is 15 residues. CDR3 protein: CASSLESRATYEQYF. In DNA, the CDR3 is TGTGCCAGCAGCTTGGAGTCCAGGGCGACCTACGAGCAGTACTTC.

The chain's CDR3 is CASSRLRGGDLTEAFF. The CDR3 DNA follows: TGTGCCAGCAGCCGACTCCGGGGGGGGGATCTTACTGAAGCTTTCTTT. The chain links TRBV7-2 to TRBJ1-1; D is possibly TRBD1 (5 bases). V was clipped by 5 bases and J by 5 bases, with 21 bases between them. The CDR3 covers 16 residues. Germline values: CDR1 SGHTA, CDR2 FQGNSA.

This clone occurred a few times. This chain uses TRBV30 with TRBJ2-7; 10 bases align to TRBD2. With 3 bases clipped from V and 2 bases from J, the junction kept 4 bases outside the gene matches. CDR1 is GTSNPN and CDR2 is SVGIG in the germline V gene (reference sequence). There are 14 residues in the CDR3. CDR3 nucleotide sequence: TGTGCCTGGAGACCTCTAGCGGGGGCCTACGAGCAGTACTTC. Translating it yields CAWRPLAGAYEQYF.

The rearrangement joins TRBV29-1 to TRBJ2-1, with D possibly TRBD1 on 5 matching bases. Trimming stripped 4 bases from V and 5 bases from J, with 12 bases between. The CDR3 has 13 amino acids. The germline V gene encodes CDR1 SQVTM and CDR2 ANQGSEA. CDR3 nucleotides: TGCAGCGTTGGGTTACAGGTTAACAATGAGCAGTTCTTC. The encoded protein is CSVGLQVNNEQFF.

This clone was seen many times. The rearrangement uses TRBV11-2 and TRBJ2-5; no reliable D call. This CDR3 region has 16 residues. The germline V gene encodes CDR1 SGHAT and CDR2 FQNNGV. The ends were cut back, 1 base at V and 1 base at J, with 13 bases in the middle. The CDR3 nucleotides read TGTGCCAGCAGCTTAGGTACATCGACATTCCAAGAGACCCAGTACTTC. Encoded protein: CASSLGTSTFQETQYF.

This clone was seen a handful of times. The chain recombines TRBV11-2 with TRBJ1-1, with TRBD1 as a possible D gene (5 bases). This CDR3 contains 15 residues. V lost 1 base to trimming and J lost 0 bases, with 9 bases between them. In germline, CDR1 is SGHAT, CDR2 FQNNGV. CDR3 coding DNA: TGTGCCAGCAGCTTAGTGGGGGGAATGAACACTGAAGCTTTCTTT. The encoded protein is CASSLVGGMNTEAFF.

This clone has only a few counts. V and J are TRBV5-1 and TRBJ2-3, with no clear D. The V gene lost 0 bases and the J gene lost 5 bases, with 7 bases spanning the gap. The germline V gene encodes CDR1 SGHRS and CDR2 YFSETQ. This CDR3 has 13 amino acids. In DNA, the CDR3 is TGCGCCAGCAGCTTGGCGGCGGAAGATACGCAGTATTTT. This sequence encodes CASSLAAEDTQYF. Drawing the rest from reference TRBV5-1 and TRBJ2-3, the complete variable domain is KAGVTQTPRYLIKTRGQQVTLSCSPISGHRSVSWYQQTPGQGLQFLFEYFSETQRNKGNFPGRFSGRQFSNSRSEMNVSTLELGDSALYLCASSLAAEDTQYFGPGTRLTVL.

As DNA, the CDR3 is TGTGCCAGCAGCTTAACCGGCACTAGCGGGCAGTTCTTC. Translated: CASSLTGTSGQFF. The chain links TRBV7-9 to TRBJ2-1; 8 bases are a match to TRBD2. The trim removed 2 bases at V and 12 bases at J, leaving 6 bases unmatched. This CDR3 region has 13 residues. Germline V CDR1 and CDR2: SEHNR, FQNEAQ (reference sequence). The full variable domain, in which reference TRBV7-9 and TRBJ2-1 provide the parts outside the CDR3, is DTGVSQNPRHKITKRGQNVTFRCDPISEHNRLYWYRQTLGQGPEFLTYFQNEAQLEKSRLLSDRFSAERPKGSFSTLEIQRTEQGDSAMYLCASSLTGTSGQFFGPGTRLTVL.

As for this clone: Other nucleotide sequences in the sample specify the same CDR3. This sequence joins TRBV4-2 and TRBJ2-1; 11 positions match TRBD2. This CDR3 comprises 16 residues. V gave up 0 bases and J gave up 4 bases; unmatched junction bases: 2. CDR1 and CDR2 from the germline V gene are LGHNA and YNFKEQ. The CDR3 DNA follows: TGTGCCAGCAGCCAAGAAGGGACTAGCGGATACAATGAGCAGTTCTTC. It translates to CASSQEGTSGYNEQFF.

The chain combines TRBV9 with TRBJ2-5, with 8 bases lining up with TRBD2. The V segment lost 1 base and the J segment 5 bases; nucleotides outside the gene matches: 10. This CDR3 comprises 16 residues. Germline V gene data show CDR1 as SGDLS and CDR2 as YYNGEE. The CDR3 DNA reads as TGTGCCAGCAGCGTATCGGGGGGGGGCGCGGTGGAGACCCAGTACTTC. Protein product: CASSVSGGGAVETQYF.

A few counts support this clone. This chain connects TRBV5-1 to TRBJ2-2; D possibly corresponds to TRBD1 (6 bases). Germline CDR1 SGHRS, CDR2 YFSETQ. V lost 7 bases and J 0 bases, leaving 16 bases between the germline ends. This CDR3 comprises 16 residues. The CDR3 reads CASRLIQGSNTGELFF. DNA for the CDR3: TGCGCCAGCCGGTTGATACAGGGTTCGAACACCGGGGAGCTGTTTTTT.